These 6 T cell receptor beta chains came from one sample sequenced in a study of chemoradiotherapy in HPV16-positive cancers. Libraries were prepared by immunoSEQ multiplex PCR; TCRdb keeps only in-frame clonotypes and omits some of them. The table records approximately 12,000 clones, approximately 90% of them present only once. This specimen consisted of blood, obtained from a patient who underwent chemoradiotherapy. These receptors were taken from a human donor with HPV-associated anogenital cancer.

The chain has TRBV11-3 and TRBJ1-1, with TRBD1 matching over 11 bases. Trimming took 1 base from V and 3 from J; bases not matched to a gene: 4. The CDR3 is 16 residues long. Per germline, CDR1 SGHNT and CDR2 YENEEA. The CDR3 is CASSLGRGQGDTEAFF. DNA for the CDR3: TGTGCCAGCAGCTTAGGTCGGGGACAGGGGGACACTGAAGCTTTCTTT.

The rearrangement joins TRBV5-1 to TRBJ2-1; TRBD1 agrees at 12 bases. Germline V lookup: CDR1 SGHRS, CDR2 YFSETQ. The V gene end was trimmed by 4 bases and the J gene end by 1 base; junction bases not matched to a gene: 9. The CDR3 runs to 18 residues. CDR3 residues: CASSPGDRGRRSYNEQFF. CDR3 nucleotides: TGCGCCAGCAGCCCAGGGGACAGGGGGCGGCGGTCCTACAATGAGCAGTTCTTC.

The V and J genes are TRBV9 and TRBJ2-1, with 10 bases that match TRBD2. This CDR3 has 19 amino acids. Unmatched junction bases numbered 13, after V lost 4 bases and J lost 0 bases. CDR1 and CDR2 (germline): SGDLS, YYNGEE. This CDR3 is CASSPKASGGPSSYNEQFF. The CDR3 DNA reads as TGTGCCAGCAGCCCAAAGGCTAGCGGGGGCCCTAGCTCCTACAATGAGCAGTTCTTC.

This chain links TRBV7-9 with TRBJ1-6; TRBD1 might be the D (6 bases). Germline V gene data show CDR1 as SEHNR and CDR2 as FQNEAQ (reference sequence). This CDR3 has 13 residues. Trimming took 5 bases from V and 7 from J, leaving 9 bases between them. The CDR3 is CASSVDRNSPLHF. CDR3 coding DNA: TGTGCCAGCAGCGTGGACAGAAATTCACCCCTCCACTTT. Based on the CDR3 plus reference TRBV7-9 and TRBJ1-6, the full variable domain is DTGVSQNPRHKITKRGQNVTFRCDPISEHNRLYWYRQTLGQGPEFLTYFQNEAQLEKSRLLSDRFSAERPKGSFSTLEIQRTEQGDSAMYLCASSVDRNSPLHFGNGTRLTVT.

This clone has a single count. The chain links TRBV9 to TRBJ2-3, with 13 bases matching TRBD2. V trimming: 3 bases; J trimming: 6 bases; junction bases outside the gene matches: 7. Looked up from germline, CDR1 is SGDLS and CDR2 is YYNGEE. The CDR3 totals 16 residues. This CDR3 is CASSEGLAGWADTQYF. The CDR3 bases are TGTGCCAGCAGCGAGGGACTAGCGGGGTGGGCGGATACGCAGTATTTT.

The CDR3 DNA reads as TGCAGCGTGGGACGGGGGGATGTGAATGAGCAGTTCTTC. Encoded protein: CSVGRGDVNEQFF. The rearrangement links TRBV29-1 to TRBJ2-1; 7 bases agree with TRBD2. The CDR3 is 13 residues long. Germline V gene data show CDR1 as SQVTM and CDR2 as ANQGSEA. Trimming cost V 6 bases and J 7 bases; bases outside gene matches: 9.